This T cell receptor (beta chain) was documented in a study of T cell repertoires in cytomegalovirus infection (dated by TCRdb to between 2017 and 2020). As for the study more broadly: Peptide stimulations targeted recently identified HLA-C-restricted CMV epitopes, whose presentation resists viral immunomodulation, together with well-studied HLA-B-restricted epitopes. The HLA type of each donor mattered for the analysis, because public TCR beta signatures pointed to carriage of CMV infection along with the matching HLA type.

Per the publication, the treatment or condition label means: in vitro stimulation with specific CMV peptide epitopes to enrich CMV-specific T cells. Results the study describes overall, beyond this receptor: In the ex vivo response, HLA-C-restricted CMV-specific TCR beta clonotypes were dominant, and in two of eight donors the single most frequent clonotype came from this HLA-C-restricted group. In both this cohort and an independent roughly 330-donor cohort, the cumulative frequency of public TCR beta family members distinguished carriers of CMV infection plus the relevant HLA type.

The reads were generated on an Illumina HiSeq 1500. The raw public reads went through TCRdb reprocessing: fastp at Q25, MiXCR clone calling, in-frame beta chains kept. Every CDR3 protein is listed once, alongside the most common genes and DNA of its rows. The table for this sample lists fewer than 350,000 distinct CDR3 sequences; 25% to 30% of them were counted only once. The ten largest account for roughly 20% of the sample. Of note for this clonotype: There is no known antigen for this receptor. Per-base quality was not reported, and no clone a single base away is much larger than it.

The source is a human donor in good health (CMV status not recorded). Some clones in this sample may be carry-over from other donors' samples. The sequencing here drew on cultured PBMCs, taken from culture after CMV antigen stimulation.

The base sequence is TGTGCCAGCAGTACCCTCCAGGCTATAAACACTGAAGCTTTCTTT. Translated, this gives CASSTLQAINTEAFF. Rearrangement joined TRBV27 to TRBJ1-1, with the D segment identity uncertain. V drops 5 bases and J drops 2 bases, leaving 15 bases in between. There are 15 amino acids in the CDR3, from cysteine to phenylalanine inclusive. CDR3 DNA only is kept here, 45 bases in frame from base 1. CDR1 MNHEY and CDR2 SMNVEV are derived from the germline V gene (reference sequence).